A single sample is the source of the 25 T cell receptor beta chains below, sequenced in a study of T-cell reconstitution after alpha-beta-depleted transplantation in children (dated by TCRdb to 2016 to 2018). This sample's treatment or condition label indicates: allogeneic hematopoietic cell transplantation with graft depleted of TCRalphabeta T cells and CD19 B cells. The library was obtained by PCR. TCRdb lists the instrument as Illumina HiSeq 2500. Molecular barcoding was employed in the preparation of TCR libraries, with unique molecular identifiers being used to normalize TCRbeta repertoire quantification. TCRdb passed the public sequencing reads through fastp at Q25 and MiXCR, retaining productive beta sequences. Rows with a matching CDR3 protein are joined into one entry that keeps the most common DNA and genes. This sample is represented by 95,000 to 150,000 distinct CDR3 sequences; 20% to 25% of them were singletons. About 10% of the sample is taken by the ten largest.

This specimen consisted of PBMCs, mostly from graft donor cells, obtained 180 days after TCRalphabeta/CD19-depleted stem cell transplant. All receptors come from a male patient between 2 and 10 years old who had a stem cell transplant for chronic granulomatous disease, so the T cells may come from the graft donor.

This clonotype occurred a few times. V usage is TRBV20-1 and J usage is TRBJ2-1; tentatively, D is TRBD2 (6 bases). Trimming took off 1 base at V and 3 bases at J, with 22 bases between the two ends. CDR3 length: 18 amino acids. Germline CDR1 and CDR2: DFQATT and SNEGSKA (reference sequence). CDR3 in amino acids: CSARALGGYAGNYNEQFF. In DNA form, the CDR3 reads TGCAGTGCTAGAGCGCTTGGGGGGTACGCGGGGAACTACAATGAGCAGTTCTTC.

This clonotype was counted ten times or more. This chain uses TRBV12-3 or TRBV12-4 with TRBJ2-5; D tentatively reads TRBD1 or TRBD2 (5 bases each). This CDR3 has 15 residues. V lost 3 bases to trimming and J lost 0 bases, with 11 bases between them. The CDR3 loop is CASSFLGTDQETQYF. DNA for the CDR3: TGTGCCAGCAGTTTCCTCGGGACGGACCAAGAGACCCAGTACTTC.

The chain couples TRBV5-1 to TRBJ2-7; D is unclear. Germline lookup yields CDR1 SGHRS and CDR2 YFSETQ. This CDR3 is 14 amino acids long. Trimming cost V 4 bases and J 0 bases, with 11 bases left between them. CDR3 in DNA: TGCGCCAGCAGCCCAAAGCACATCTCCTACGAGCAGTACTTC. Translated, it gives CASSPKHISYEQYF.

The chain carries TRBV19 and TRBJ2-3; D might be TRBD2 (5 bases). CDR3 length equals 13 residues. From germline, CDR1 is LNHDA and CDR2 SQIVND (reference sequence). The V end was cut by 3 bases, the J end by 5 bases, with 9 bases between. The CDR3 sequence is CASSMDRGDTQYF. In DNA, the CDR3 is TGTGCCAGTAGTATGGATCGGGGAGATACGCAGTATTTT.

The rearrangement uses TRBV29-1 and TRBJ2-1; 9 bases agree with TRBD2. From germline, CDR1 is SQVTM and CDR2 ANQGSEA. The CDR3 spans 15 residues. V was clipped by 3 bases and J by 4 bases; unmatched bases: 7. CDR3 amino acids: CSVDFAGGFYNEQFF. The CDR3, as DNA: TGCAGCGTTGATTTTGCGGGAGGGTTTTACAATGAGCAGTTCTTC.

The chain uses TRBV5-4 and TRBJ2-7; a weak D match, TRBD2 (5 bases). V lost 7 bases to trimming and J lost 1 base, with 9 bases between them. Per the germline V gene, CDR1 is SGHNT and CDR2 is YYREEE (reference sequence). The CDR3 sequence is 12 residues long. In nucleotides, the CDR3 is TGTGCCAGCTCAAGGGAGTCCTACGAGCAGTACTTC. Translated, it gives CASSRESYEQYF.

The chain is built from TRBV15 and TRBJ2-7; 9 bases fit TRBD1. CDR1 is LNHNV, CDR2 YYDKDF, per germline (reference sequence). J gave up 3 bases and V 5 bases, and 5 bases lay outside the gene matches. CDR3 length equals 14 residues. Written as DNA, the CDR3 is TGTGCCACCAGCTCCCGGGACAGGGACTACGAGCAGTACTTC. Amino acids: CATSSRDRDYEQYF.

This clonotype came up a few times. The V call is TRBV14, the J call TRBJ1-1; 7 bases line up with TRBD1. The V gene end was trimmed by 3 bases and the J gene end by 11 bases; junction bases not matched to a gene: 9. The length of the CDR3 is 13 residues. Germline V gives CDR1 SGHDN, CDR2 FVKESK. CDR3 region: CASSHMVQGVAFF. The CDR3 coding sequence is TGTGCCAGCAGCCATATGGTCCAGGGGGTTGCTTTCTTT.

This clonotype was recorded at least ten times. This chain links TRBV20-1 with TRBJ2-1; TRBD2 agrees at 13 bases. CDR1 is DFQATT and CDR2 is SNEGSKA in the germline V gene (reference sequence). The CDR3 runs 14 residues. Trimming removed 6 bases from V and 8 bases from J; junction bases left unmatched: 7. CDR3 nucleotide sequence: TGCAGTGCCCCGGGACTAGCGGGACCCCATGAGCAGTTCTTC. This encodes CSAPGLAGPHEQFF.

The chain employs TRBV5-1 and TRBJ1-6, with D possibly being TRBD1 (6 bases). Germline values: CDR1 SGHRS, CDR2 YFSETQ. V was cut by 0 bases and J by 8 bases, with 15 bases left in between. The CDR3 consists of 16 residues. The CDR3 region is CASSLGLTGLHSPLHF. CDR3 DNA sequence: TGCGCCAGCAGCTTGGGATTGACAGGCCTTCATTCACCCCTCCACTTT.

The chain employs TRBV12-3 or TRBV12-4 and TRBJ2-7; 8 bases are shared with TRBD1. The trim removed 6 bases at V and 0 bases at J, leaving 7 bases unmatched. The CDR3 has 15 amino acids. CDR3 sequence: CASRRDRTSSYEQYF. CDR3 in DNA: TGTGCCAGCAGACGGGACAGGACCAGCTCCTACGAGCAGTACTTC.

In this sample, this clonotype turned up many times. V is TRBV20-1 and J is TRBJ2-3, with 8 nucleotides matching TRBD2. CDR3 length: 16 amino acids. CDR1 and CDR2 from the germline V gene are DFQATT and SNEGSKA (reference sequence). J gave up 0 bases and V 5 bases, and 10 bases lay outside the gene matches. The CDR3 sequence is CSAHRAGVISTDTQYF. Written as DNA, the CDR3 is TGCAGTGCTCACCGAGCGGGGGTGATCAGCACAGATACGCAGTATTTT.

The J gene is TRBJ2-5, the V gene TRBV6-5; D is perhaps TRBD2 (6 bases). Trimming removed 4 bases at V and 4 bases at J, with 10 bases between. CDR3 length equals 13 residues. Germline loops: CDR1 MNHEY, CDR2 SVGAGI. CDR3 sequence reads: CASSSGSPETQYF. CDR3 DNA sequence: TGTGCCAGCAGTTCCGGGAGCCCAGAGACCCAGTACTTC.

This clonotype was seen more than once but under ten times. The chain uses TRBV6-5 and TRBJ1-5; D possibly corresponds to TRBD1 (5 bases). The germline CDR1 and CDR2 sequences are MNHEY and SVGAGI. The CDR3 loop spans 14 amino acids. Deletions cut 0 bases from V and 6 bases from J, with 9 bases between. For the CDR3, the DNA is TGTGCCAGCAGTTACTCAGGGGTAGGTCAGCCCCAGCATTTT. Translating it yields CASSYSGVGQPQHF.

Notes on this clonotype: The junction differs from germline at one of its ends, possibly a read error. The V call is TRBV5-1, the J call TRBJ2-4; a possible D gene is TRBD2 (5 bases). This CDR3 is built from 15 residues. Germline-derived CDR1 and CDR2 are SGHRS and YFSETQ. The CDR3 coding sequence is TGCGGCAGCAACAACGGCGGGCCGCTTGAAAACAGTCAGTACTTC. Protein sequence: CGSNNGGPLENSQYF. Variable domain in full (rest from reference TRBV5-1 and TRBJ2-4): KAGVTQTPRYLIKTRGQQVTLSCSPISGHRSVSWYQQTPGQGLQFLFEYFSETQRNKGNFPGRFSGRQFSNSRSEMNVSTLELGDSALYLCGSNNGGPLENSQYFGAGTRLSVL.

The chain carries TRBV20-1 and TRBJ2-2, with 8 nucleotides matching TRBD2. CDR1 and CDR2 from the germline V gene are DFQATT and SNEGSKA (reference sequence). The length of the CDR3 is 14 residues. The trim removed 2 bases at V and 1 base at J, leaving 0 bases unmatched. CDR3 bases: TGCAGTGCTAGACTAGCGGGGAACACCGGGGAGCTGTTTTTT. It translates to CSARLAGNTGELFF.

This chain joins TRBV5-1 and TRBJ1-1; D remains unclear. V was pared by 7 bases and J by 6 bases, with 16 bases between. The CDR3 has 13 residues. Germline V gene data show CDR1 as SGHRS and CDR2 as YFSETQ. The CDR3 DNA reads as TGCGCCAGCTCCAACCGGAGCACTGCTGAAGCTTTCTTT. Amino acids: CASSNRSTAEAFF.

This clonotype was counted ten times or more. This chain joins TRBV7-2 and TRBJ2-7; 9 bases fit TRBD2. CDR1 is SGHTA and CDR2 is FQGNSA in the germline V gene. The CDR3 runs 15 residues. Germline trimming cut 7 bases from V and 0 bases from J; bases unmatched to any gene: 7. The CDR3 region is CASTIAGERSYEQYF. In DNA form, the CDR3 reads TGTGCCAGCACCATAGCGGGGGAGCGCTCCTACGAGCAGTACTTC.

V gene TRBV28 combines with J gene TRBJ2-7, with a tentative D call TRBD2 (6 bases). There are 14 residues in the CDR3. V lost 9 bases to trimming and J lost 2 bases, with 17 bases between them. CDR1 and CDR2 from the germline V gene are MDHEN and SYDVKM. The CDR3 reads CASNQVAVPYEQYF. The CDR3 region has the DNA TGTGCCAGTAATCAGGTAGCGGTACCCTACGAGCAGTACTTC. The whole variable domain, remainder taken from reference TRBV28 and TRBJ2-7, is DVKVTQSSRYLVKRTGEKVFLECVQDMDHENMFWYRQDPGLGLRLIYFSYDVKMKEKGDIPEGYSVSREKKERFSLILESASTNQTSMYLCASNQVAVPYEQYFGPGTRLTVT.

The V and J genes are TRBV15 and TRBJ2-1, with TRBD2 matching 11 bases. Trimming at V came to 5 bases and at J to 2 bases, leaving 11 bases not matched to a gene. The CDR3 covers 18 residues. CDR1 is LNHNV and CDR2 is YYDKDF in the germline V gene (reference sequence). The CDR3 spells CATSRQGVSGRAYNEQFF. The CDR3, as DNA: TGTGCCACCAGCCGACAGGGAGTTAGCGGGAGGGCCTACAATGAGCAGTTCTTC.

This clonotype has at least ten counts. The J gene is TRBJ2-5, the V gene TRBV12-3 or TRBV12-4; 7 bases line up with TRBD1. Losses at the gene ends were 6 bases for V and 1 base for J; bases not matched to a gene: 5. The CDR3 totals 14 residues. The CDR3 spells CASSRTGSQETQYF. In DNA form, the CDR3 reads TGTGCCAGCAGCAGGACAGGCAGCCAAGAGACCCAGTACTTC.

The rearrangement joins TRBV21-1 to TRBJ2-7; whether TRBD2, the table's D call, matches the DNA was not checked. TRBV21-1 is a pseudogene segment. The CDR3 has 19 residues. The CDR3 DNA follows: TGTGCCAGCAGCAACCAACTACAATCCGGGGGCCCTAGCCACTACGAGCAGTACTTC. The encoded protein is CASSNQLQSGGPSHYEQYF.

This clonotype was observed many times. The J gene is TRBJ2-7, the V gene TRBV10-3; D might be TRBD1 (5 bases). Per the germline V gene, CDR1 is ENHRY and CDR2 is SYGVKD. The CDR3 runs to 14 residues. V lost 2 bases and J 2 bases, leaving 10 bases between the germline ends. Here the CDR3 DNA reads TGTGCCATCAGTGAGCGGTCAGGGCCCTACGAGCAGTACTTC. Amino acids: CAISERSGPYEQYF.

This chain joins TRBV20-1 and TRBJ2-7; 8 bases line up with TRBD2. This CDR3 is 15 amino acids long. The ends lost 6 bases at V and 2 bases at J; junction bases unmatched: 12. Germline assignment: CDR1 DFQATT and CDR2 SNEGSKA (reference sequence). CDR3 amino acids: CSAHTTSGRPYEQYF. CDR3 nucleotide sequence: TGCAGTGCCCACACCACTAGCGGAAGACCCTACGAGCAGTACTTC.

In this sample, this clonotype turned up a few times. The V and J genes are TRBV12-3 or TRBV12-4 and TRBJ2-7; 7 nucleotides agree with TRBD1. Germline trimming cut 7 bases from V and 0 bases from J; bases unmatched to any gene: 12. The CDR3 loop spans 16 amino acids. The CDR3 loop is CASTQGVTESSYEQYF. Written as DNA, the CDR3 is TGTGCCAGCACCCAGGGGGTAACGGAGAGCTCCTACGAGCAGTACTTC.